These 21 T cell receptor beta chains were sequenced from one sample in a study of CD8 T cells in Susac syndrome. With random hexamers, reverse transcription was performed on about 0.5 to 1 ug of RNA. TCRdb independently ran MiXCR on the immunoSEQ multiplex PCR reads; one entry per CDR3 protein. The repertoire consists of 110,000 to 150,000 distinct CDR3 sequences, with 94% occurring once and the leading ten covering 0.25% to 0.3%. Sequenced: CD8+ T cells from PBMCs. The receptors shown here come from a human donor in good health.

This clonotype was detected once. The chain uses TRBV7-9 and TRBJ1-1, with unresolved D. Germline loops: CDR1 SEHNR, CDR2 FQNEAQ (reference sequence). This CDR3 is 14 amino acids long. Trimming took 5 bases from V and 7 from J, leaving 17 bases between them. The CDR3 loop is CASSPTPGTGEAFF. CDR3 in DNA: TGTGCCAGCAGCCCCACCCCTGGAACGGGTGAAGCTTTCTTT.

By share, this clonotype counts as medium-sized. The rearrangement joins TRBV7-3 to TRBJ2-1; D remains unclear. The CDR3 has 11 residues. Between the trimmed V and J ends, which lost 2 bases and 6 bases, there was a span of 2 bases. Germline CDR1 is SGHTA and CDR2 is FQGTGA. This CDR3 reads CASSLGNEQFF. CDR3 DNA: TGTGCCAGCAGCTTAGGCAATGAGCAGTTCTTC.

The chain carries TRBV4-1 and TRBJ2-1; no clear D gene. Trimming removed 1 base at V and 9 bases at J, with 10 bases between. CDR1 and CDR2 from the germline V gene are MGHRA and YSYEKL. This CDR3 region has 13 residues. The CDR3 nucleotides read TGCGCCAGCAGCCAAGGTGGCGAGGTTGAGCAGTTCTTC. This gives the protein CASSQGGEVEQFF.

The chain recombines TRBV5-6 with TRBJ2-5; either TRBD1 or TRBD2 may fit D (6 bases each). Germline lookup yields CDR1 SGHDT and CDR2 YYEEEE. The CDR3 contains 12 residues. Trimming took off 5 bases at V and 9 bases at J, with 14 bases between the two ends. Here the CDR3 reads CASRDSGGAQYF. In DNA, the CDR3 is TGTGCCAGCAGGGACAGCGGAGGGGCCCAGTACTTC.

The chain recombines TRBV7-7 with TRBJ2-7; 9 positions agree with TRBD1. The V gene end was trimmed by 5 bases and the J gene end by 0 bases; junction bases not matched to a gene: 5. CDR1 is SSHAT and CDR2 is FNYEAQ in the germline V gene (reference sequence). The CDR3 is 15 residues long. CDR3 bases: TGTGCCAGCAGCGCCGGGACAGGGCCCTCCTACGAGCAGTACTTC. This encodes CASSAGTGPSYEQYF.

This rearrangement joins TRBV12-3 or TRBV12-4 to TRBJ1-2, with 7 bases identical to TRBD1. This CDR3 is 16 amino acids long. The trim removed 1 base at V and 4 bases at J, leaving 9 bases unmatched. CDR3 DNA sequence: TGTGCCAGCAGTTTAGTTACCGGGACAGCAACCTATGGCTACACCTTC. It is translated as CASSLVTGTATYGYTF.

This clonotype has only one observation. This chain links TRBV9 with TRBJ2-5; D is undetermined. CDR1 is SGDLS and CDR2 is YYNGEE in the germline V gene. This CDR3 has 13 amino acids. With 0 bases removed from V and 5 bases from J, the gap between germline ends came to 8 bases. This CDR3 reads CASSVADFETQYF. The CDR3 DNA reads TGTGCCAGCAGCGTAGCGGATTTTGAGACCCAGTACTTC.

This sequence joins TRBV30 and TRBJ1-2; 9 nucleotides align to TRBD1. CDR1 is GTSNPN, CDR2 SVGIG, per germline (reference sequence). The V segment lost 3 bases and the J segment 4 bases; nucleotides outside the gene matches: 6. The CDR3 has 14 amino acids. CDR3 sequence reads: CAWRGQGVFYGYTF. CDR3 in DNA: TGTGCCTGGAGGGGACAGGGCGTTTTCTATGGCTACACCTTC.

The rearrangement links TRBV15 to TRBJ2-1, with 9 nucleotides matching TRBD1. The CDR3 length is 15 residues. J gave up 2 bases and V 4 bases, and 3 bases lay outside the gene matches. Germline V gene lookup returns CDR1 LNHNV and CDR2 YYDKDF (reference sequence). Here the CDR3 reads CATSTTGGPYNEQFF. The DNA for the CDR3 is TGTGCCACCAGCACCACAGGGGGCCCCTACAATGAGCAGTTCTTC.

The rearrangement joins TRBV29-1 to TRBJ2-6; D gene uncertain. Trimming pared 0 bases from V and 8 bases from J, leaving 2 bases between. Germline V CDR1 and CDR2: SQVTM, ANQGSEA. The CDR3 spans 11 residues. Here the CDR3 DNA reads TGCAGCGTTGAAGACACCAACGTCCTGACTTTC. Its translation is CSVEDTNVLTF.

The chain recombines TRBV7-9 with TRBJ1-1, with D tentatively TRBD1 (6 bases). Trimming took off 6 bases at V and 4 bases at J, with 15 bases between the two ends. CDR1 is SEHNR, CDR2 FQNEAQ, per germline (reference sequence). This CDR3 is 14 amino acids long. The CDR3 spells CASRARGRSTEAFF. The DNA of the CDR3 is TGTGCCAGCAGAGCCAGGGGTAGGAGCACTGAAGCTTTCTTT.

This chain joins TRBV11-2 and TRBJ1-5; 7 bases agree with TRBD1. Germline CDR1 reads SGHAT; CDR2 reads FQNNGV. V was pared by 2 bases and J by 4 bases, with 5 bases of the junction left unmatched. This CDR3 is 15 amino acids long. The CDR3 protein is CASSLTGTANQPQHF. CDR3 in DNA: TGTGCCAGCAGCTTAACCGGGACAGCTAATCAGCCCCAGCATTTT.

V is TRBV20-1 and J is TRBJ2-1, with TRBD2 identical over 8 bases. V gave up 5 bases and J gave up 1 base; unmatched junction bases: 4. The V gene's germline CDR1 is DFQATT and CDR2 SNEGSKA (reference sequence). The CDR3 loop spans 14 amino acids. The CDR3 sequence: CSAAGGRSYNEQFF. The CDR3, as DNA: TGCAGTGCTGCGGGAGGCCGATCCTACAATGAGCAGTTCTTC.

This clonotype was observed a handful of times. This sequence joins TRBV27 and TRBJ1-5; D remains ambiguous. Germline V gives CDR1 MNHEY, CDR2 SMNVEV (reference sequence). The CDR3 extends over 11 amino acids. The germline V and J ends were trimmed by 8 bases and 3 bases, with 5 bases remaining between them. CDR3 coding DNA: TGTGCCAGCGGCTCCAATCAGCCCCAGCATTTT. Translation: CASGSNQPQHF.

The gene calls are TRBV27 and TRBJ2-5; 8 nucleotides line up with TRBD1. Trimming at V came to 3 bases and at J to 5 bases, leaving 8 bases not matched to a gene. This CDR3 is 15 amino acids long. Germline values: CDR1 MNHEY, CDR2 SMNVEV (reference sequence). The CDR3 loop is CASSFTSDRVETQYF. CDR3 bases: TGTGCCAGCAGTTTCACCTCGGACAGGGTGGAGACCCAGTACTTC.

V usage is TRBV7-9 and J usage is TRBJ2-7; 7 bases line up with TRBD1. V shed 2 bases and J 5 bases; nucleotides not matched to a gene: 3. Germline values: CDR1 SEHNR, CDR2 FQNEAQ (reference sequence). The CDR3 length is 13 residues. CDR3 nucleotides: TGTGCCAGCAGCTTACCTGGGACAGACGAGCAGTACTTC. It translates to CASSLPGTDEQYF.

This clonotype was counted a single time. The chain employs TRBV7-8 and TRBJ1-5, with D possibly matching TRBD1 (5 bases). Germline V gives CDR1 SGHVS, CDR2 FQNEAQ. CDR3 size: 15 residues. V was trimmed by 1 base and J by 2 bases, leaving 9 bases between them. CDR3 sequence reads: CASSLGRVRNQPQHF. DNA for the CDR3: TGTGCCAGCAGCTTAGGCAGGGTACGCAATCAGCCCCAGCATTTT.

The chain couples TRBV29-1 to TRBJ1-2; TRBD1 is a possible D gene (5 bases). V was trimmed by 1 base and J by 4 bases, leaving 19 bases between them. Germline CDR1 is SQVTM and CDR2 is ANQGSEA. The CDR3 is made up of 16 amino acids. As DNA, the CDR3 is TGCAGCGTTGAAGGGAGAGCAGGGATAGGGGTCTATGGCTACACCTTC. Translated: CSVEGRAGIGVYGYTF.

The chain couples TRBV12-3 or TRBV12-4 to TRBJ2-7; D gene unclear. Deletions cut 6 bases from V and 0 bases from J, with 12 bases between. The CDR3 sequence is 14 residues long. CDR3 bases: TGTGCCAGCAGCCGAAGGACGAGCTCCTACGAGCAGTACTTC. This gives the protein CASSRRTSSYEQYF.

In nucleotides, the CDR3 is TGTGCCAGCGGGCCTCAGGGACCCTACGAGCAGTACTTC. It encodes CASGPQGPYEQYF. The J gene is TRBJ2-7, the V gene TRBV27, with D possibly being TRBD1 or TRBD2 (5 bases each). Germline V CDR1 and CDR2: MNHEY, SMNVEV (reference sequence). The V gene lost 8 bases and the J gene lost 2 bases, with 13 bases spanning the gap. The CDR3 totals 13 residues.

DNA of the CDR3: TGTGCCAGCAGCGTACTAACAAGTGAAGCTTTCTTT. Protein product: CASSVLTSEAFF. The chain couples TRBV9 to TRBJ1-1, with D unresolved. CDR1 and CDR2 from the germline V gene are SGDLS and YYNGEE. The CDR3 loop spans 12 amino acids. The germline V and J ends were trimmed by 1 base and 7 bases, with 8 bases remaining between them.